The 12 T cell receptor beta chains below all came from one sample that was sequenced in a study of OX40 agonist ivuxolimab in advanced cancers. Sequenced by immunoSEQ multiplex PCR; TCRdb stores in-frame clones only, minus some. The data show 85,000 to 100,000 clones, approximately 94% seen once. The specimen comprised CD4+ or CD8+ T cells sorted from blood, sampled in a trial of the OX40 agonist ivuxolimab. These receptors came from an adult with an advanced solid tumor such as melanoma, head and neck, liver or kidney cancer.

The chain joins TRBV9 to TRBJ1-1; the D gene is possibly TRBD1 (5 bases). The V gene's germline CDR1 is SGDLS and CDR2 YYNGEE. There are 15 residues in the CDR3. V was trimmed by 0 bases and J by 5 bases, leaving 14 bases between them. The chain's CDR3 is CASSVEPGRGTEAFF. The CDR3 nucleotides read TGTGCCAGCAGCGTAGAGCCAGGGCGAGGGACTGAAGCTTTCTTT.

The chain carries TRBV5-4 and TRBJ1-4, with 9 bases matching TRBD1. Germline V gene lookup returns CDR1 SGHNT and CDR2 YYREEE (reference sequence). CDR3 length equals 14 residues. Trimming removed 3 bases from V and 7 bases from J; junction bases left unmatched: 4. In nucleotides, the CDR3 is TGTGCCAGCAGCTCGACAGGGGGAGGTGAAAAACTGTTTTTT. Its translation is CASSSTGGGEKLFF.

The chain combines TRBV6-1 with TRBJ1-4; weak D call: TRBD1 (6 bases). CDR1 MNHNS and CDR2 SASEGT come from the germline V gene. The V end was cut by 7 bases, the J end by 0 bases, with 9 bases between. The CDR3 spans 14 residues. CDR3 residues: CASTRGATNEKLFF. In DNA, the CDR3 is TGTGCCAGCACTAGGGGGGCAACTAATGAAAAACTGTTTTTT.

This chain's CDR3 is CASIVRETGGEAFF. The CDR3, as DNA: TGTGCCAGTATCGTGAGGGAGACAGGGGGTGAAGCTTTCTTT. This sequence joins TRBV19 and TRBJ1-1; 9 bases line up with TRBD1. Germline V gene data show CDR1 as LNHDA and CDR2 as SQIVND (reference sequence). The CDR3 has 14 amino acids. The V segment lost 7 bases and the J segment 7 bases; nucleotides outside the gene matches: 10.

The chain employs TRBV20-1 and TRBJ2-4; the D gene is possibly TRBD1 (6 bases). The CDR3 length is 11 residues. V was trimmed by 7 bases and J by 9 bases, leaving 13 bases between them. Germline values: CDR1 DFQATT, CDR2 SNEGSKA (reference sequence). Here the CDR3 reads CSVTGGGIQYF. Written as DNA, the CDR3 is TGCAGTGTGACTGGGGGCGGCATTCAGTACTTC.

The chain carries TRBV28 and TRBJ2-7, with D hard to call. The CDR3 extends over 13 amino acids. Trimming stripped 2 bases from V and 2 bases from J, with 7 bases between. From germline, CDR1 is MDHEN and CDR2 SYDVKM. The CDR3 here is CASSLVNPYEQYF. In nucleotides, the CDR3 is TGTGCCAGCAGTTTAGTAAACCCCTACGAGCAGTACTTC.

The V and J genes are TRBV18 and TRBJ2-3, with D perhaps TRBD2 (6 bases). V was clipped by 3 bases and J by 6 bases, with 10 bases between them. The CDR3 extends over 13 amino acids. Germline V lookup: CDR1 KGHSH, CDR2 LQKENI. CDR3 in DNA: TGTGCCAGCTCACCCCAAGGAGGGGATACGCAGTATTTT. As protein: CASSPQGGDTQYF.

The chain recombines TRBV4-2 with TRBJ1-1; D call uncertain. Germline loops: CDR1 LGHNA, CDR2 YNFKEQ. Deletions cut 0 bases from V and 4 bases from J, with 9 bases between. The CDR3 is made up of 14 amino acids. The CDR3 loop is CASSQDGPRTEAFF. The CDR3, as DNA: TGTGCCAGCAGCCAAGATGGGCCCCGCACTGAAGCTTTCTTT.

This rearrangement joins TRBV25-1 to TRBJ2-7; TRBD2 might be the D (6 bases). With 1 base removed from V and 3 bases from J, the gap between germline ends came to 10 bases. CDR1 and CDR2 (germline): MGHDK, SYGVNS. The CDR3 is 14 amino acids. CDR3 coding DNA: TGTGCCAGCAGTGAATCCGGGGGAGGCTACGAGCAGTACTTC. It yields the protein CASSESGGGYEQYF.

In DNA form, the CDR3 reads TGTGCCAGCAGCTTAGTAGGAAGAACCGGGACAGGGTACGAGCAGTACTTC. Protein: CASSLVGRTGTGYEQYF. This rearrangement joins TRBV7-9 to TRBJ2-7, with 9 bases fitting TRBD1. The CDR3 has 17 residues. Germline CDR1 and CDR2: SEHNR and FQNEAQ (reference sequence). Germline trimming cut 1 base from V and 4 bases from J; bases unmatched to any gene: 11.

The V call is TRBV7-6, the J call TRBJ1-2; no definite D call. The CDR3 covers 15 residues. Per germline, CDR1 SGHVS and CDR2 FNYEAQ. V gave up 1 base and J gave up 6 bases, with 15 bases separating them. For the CDR3, the DNA is TGTGCCAGCAGCTTAGGACATTCGGTGATGGATGGCTACACCTTC. As protein: CASSLGHSVMDGYTF.

The chain recombines TRBV10-3 with TRBJ1-5; D is possibly TRBD1 (6 bases). Germline CDR1 and CDR2: ENHRY and SYGVKD. CDR3 length equals 14 residues. V shed 6 bases and J shed 5 bases, with 14 bases lying between them. CDR3 protein: CAISGGQQYQPQHF. DNA of the CDR3: TGTGCCATCAGCGGAGGACAGCAATATCAGCCCCAGCATTTT.